This TCR beta chain was obtained from a study of read filtering for tumor transcriptome and immune sequencing (dated by TCRdb to about 2020). Broadly, across the study: The cohort was composed of about 16 male and some 15 female patients, with a mean age of approximately 70 years and an age range of about 45 to 90. By revised international staging, roughly 8 patients were R-ISS I, some 17 were R-ISS II and over five were R-ISS III. After DNase treatment, whole-transcriptome libraries were prepared using the TruSeq RNA Access Library Prep Kit. Per sample, about 4.05 to 10.27 million TCR-region mapped reads were obtained with IR-seq, compared with only about 80 to 1,400 with RNA-seq. Using the same bone marrow samples, the study ran both targeted immune repertoire sequencing and bulk whole-transcriptome sequencing and then compared the TCR repertoires from each method. A main aim was a read-filtering strategy for immune repertoire data, specifically whether clonotypes supported by a single read should be removed.

What the work shows at the level of the full study, not this receptor alone: Rather than purified T cells, the sorted CD138-negative fraction was a mixed bone marrow immune population. When single-read clonotypes were removed, the proportions of shared clonotypes in IR-seq and RNA-seq correlated more strongly. Single-read clonotypes made up around 82% of clonotypes but 3% to 3.5% of total reads in IR-seq, and approximately 73% of clonotypes and about 45% of reads in RNA-seq. IR-seq captured clonotypes at much higher depth and more reliably than RNA-seq, and smaller IR-seq throughput sufficed to identify most shared clonotypes.

Comment on this clonotype: The antigen this receptor binds is unknown. No base quality information exists; no much larger clone differs at one position.

Each patient had bone marrow sampled at the time of active disease. Ficoll-Hypaque density gradient centrifugation was used to isolate bone marrow mononuclear cells. CD138-negative cells were obtained by negative selection after labeling with CD138 magnetic microbeads on a MACS separator, removing myeloma plasma cells. Flow cytometry on an Attune NxT with CD138 antibodies was used to check the purity of the isolated cells. Total RNA was extracted using TRIzol reagent and was quantified on a NanoDrop spectrophotometer. For each patient, paired RNA-seq and IR-seq were run on the CD138-negative bone marrow sample from that patient. The Immunoverse kit was used to build TCR libraries from about 430 ng RNA, with molecular barcoded adaptors covering alpha/delta and beta/gamma chains. TCR library preparation used the same RNA that was used for transcriptome sequencing. An Illumina HiSeq 4000 with 2 x 150 cycles was used to sequence the TCR libraries. Per the authors' processing: TCR reads were aligned to human V, D, J and C references and assembled into CDR3 clonotypes with MiXCR, including quality filtering and error correction. The tcR package in R was used for analysis of clonotype counts and gene usage diversity. Raw mapping reads were checked after the RNA-seq reads had been mapped by STAR aligner version 2.5.3a onto the human GRCh37 genome. To test how sequencing depth affected the clonotypes detected, IR-seq fastq files were randomly downsampled with Seqtk 1.3. The public reads were reanalyzed by TCRdb: fastp trimming at Q25, MiXCR alignment, in-frame beta chains only. Every entry covers one CDR3 protein and lists the most common genes and DNA from its rows. TCRdb assigned the V and J calls; the authors' analysis was not used. The sample contains about 48,000 distinct CDR3 sequences, around a fifth of them found a single time. Together, the top ten hold less than 20% of the sample.

The germline V gene encodes CDR1 SGHDT and CDR2 YYEEEE. The CDR3 sequence holds 17 residues, the cysteine and phenylalanine included. The sequence is cut down to CDR3 DNA, 51 bases in frame from base 1. After removal of 5 bases from V and 7 bases from J, the junction retains 15 bases not matched to a gene. Specimen: a population of CD138-negative cells sorted from bone marrow. The label giving this sample's cell subset or site can be read as: bone marrow mononuclear cells depleted of CD138+ plasma/myeloma cells by negative magnetic selection. This TCR was recovered from a donor aged 40 or over with multiple myeloma. Recombination linked TRBV5-6 to TRBJ2-2; 9 junctional bases match TRBD1. The bases are TGTGCCAGCAGTTTTCTCGGACAGGGGAGAGTTAGCGGGGAGCTGTTTTTT. Its coded protein is CASSFLGQGRVSGELFF.